This T cell receptor beta chain was documented in a study of blood T cell repertoires in COVID-19. About the research overall: Collection of acute and convalescent COVID-19 samples took place in the United States, Italy and Spain. T cells, B-cell-depleted T cells, or PBMCs provided the cDNA or gDNA that served as material.

With 0 bases removed from V and 17 bases from J, the gap between germline ends came to 16 bases. The CDR3 spans 13 residues. CDR1 and CDR2 (germline): LNHNV, YYDKDF (reference sequence). Original handling: Nucleated cell counts were estimated from reference gene primer amplification. The data were produced by immunoSEQ multiplex PCR, yet TCRdb's version contains in-frame clones alone and is incomplete. That table gives V, J and clone size, and the DNA gave D and trimming. The sample lists under 95,000 clones; about nine tenths were seen once. The gene calls are TRBV15 and TRBJ1-4; TRBD1 is a possible D gene (5 bases). The sample consisted of peripheral blood. The source is a woman of 80 years or more with acute or convalescent COVID-19. The CDR3 loop is CATSRDYPYRSFF. CDR3 coding DNA: TGTGCCACCAGCAGAGATTACCCCTACAGGTCCTTTTTT.